This T cell receptor (beta chain) is drawn from a study of blood T cell repertoires in COVID-19. This clone turned up a few times. Sequenced by immunoSEQ multiplex PCR; TCRdb stores in-frame clones only, minus some. The sample lists roughly 140,000 clones; 80% to 90% were seen once. Patients from Seattle were sampled longitudinally, starting during active infection. The material sequenced was peripheral blood. The source of this sequence is a woman in her sixties with COVID-19, enrolled during active disease.

CDR3 amino acids: CASSLDGAMNTEAFF. The CDR3 region has the DNA TGCGCCAGCAGCTTGGACGGAGCAATGAACACTGAAGCTTTCTTT. This sequence joins TRBV5-1 and TRBJ1-1; no firm D call. This CDR3 is 15 amino acids long. V shed 0 bases and J shed 0 bases, with 9 bases lying between them. The V gene's germline CDR1 is SGHRS and CDR2 YFSETQ.